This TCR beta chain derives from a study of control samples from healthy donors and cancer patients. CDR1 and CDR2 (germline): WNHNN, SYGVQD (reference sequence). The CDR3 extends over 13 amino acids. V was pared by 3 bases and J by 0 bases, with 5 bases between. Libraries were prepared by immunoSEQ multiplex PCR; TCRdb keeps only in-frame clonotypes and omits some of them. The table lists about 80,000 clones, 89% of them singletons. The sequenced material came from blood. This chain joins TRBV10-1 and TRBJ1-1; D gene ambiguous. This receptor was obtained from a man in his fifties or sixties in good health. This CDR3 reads CASSDNMNTEAFF. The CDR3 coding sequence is TGCGCCAGCAGTGACAACATGAACACTGAAGCTTTCTTT.